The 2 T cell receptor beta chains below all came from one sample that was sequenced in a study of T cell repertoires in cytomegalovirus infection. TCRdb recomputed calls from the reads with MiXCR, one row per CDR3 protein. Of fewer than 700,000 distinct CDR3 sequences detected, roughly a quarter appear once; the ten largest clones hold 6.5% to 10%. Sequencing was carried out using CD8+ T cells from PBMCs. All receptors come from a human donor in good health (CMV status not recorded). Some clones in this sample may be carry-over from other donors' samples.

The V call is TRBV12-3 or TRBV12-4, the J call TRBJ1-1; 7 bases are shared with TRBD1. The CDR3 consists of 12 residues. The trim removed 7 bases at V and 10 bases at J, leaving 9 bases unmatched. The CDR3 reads CASIQGGRGAFF. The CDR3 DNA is TGTGCCAGCATCCAGGGGGGGCGAGGAGCTTTCTTT.

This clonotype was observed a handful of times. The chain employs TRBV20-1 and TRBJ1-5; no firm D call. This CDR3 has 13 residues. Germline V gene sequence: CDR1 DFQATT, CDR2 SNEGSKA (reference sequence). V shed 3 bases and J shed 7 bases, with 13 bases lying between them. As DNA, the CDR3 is TGCAGTGCTAGGGACCGCCGTCAGCAGCCCCAGCATTTT. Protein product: CSARDRRQQPQHF.